This T cell receptor beta chain was recorded in a study of regulatory T cells in long-lasting Graves disease. The CDR3 sequence is 11 residues long. V was shortened by 5 bases and J by 7 bases, with 9 bases between the two germline ends. Germline V gives CDR1 DFQATT, CDR2 SNEGSKA (reference sequence). The time point: newly diagnosed GD, antithyroid drugs for less than 3 months. PBMC RNA served as the TCR library source. Relying on iRepertoire HTBI primers and Arm-PCR of CDR3 regions, the team built TCR beta libraries. TCRdb recomputed calls from the multiplex PCR reads with MiXCR, one row per CDR3 protein. The table has 450,000 to 700,000 distinct CDR3 sequences, approximately 13% seen once. This clonotype was picked up a small number of times. These records were also assigned to another study, of T cells in Graves' hyperthyroidism and ophthalmopathy.

The sequence was obtained from a man aged 30 to 39 with Graves disease. This chain links TRBV20-1 with TRBJ2-1, with D possibly being TRBD2 (5 bases). Sequencing used peripheral blood mononuclear cells (PBMCs), obtained at new diagnosis, from a patient treated with antithyroid drugs. CDR3: CSAQDFNEQFF. The CDR3 DNA follows: TGCAGTGCTCAGGACTTTAATGAGCAGTTCTTC.